These 30 T cell receptor beta chains originate from one sample sequenced in a study of blood T cells in healthy people across ages. The authors ran a second PCR of roughly 7 to 11 cycles using a sample-barcoded 5' primer and a J-beta primer mix. TCRdb ran MiXCR on the 5' RACE reads and lists one entry per CDR3 protein. Seen here are 1.5 million to 2 million distinct CDR3 sequences, roughly 50% observed once, and the top ten hold 2% to 2.5%. The sequenced sample consisted of blood. The receptors were gathered from a woman in her forties in good health.

The chain recombines TRBV6-2 or TRBV6-3 with TRBJ2-1, with 8 nucleotides matching TRBD2. J gave up 5 bases and V 9 bases, and 6 bases lay outside the gene matches. This CDR3 has 13 amino acids. Germline CDR1 reads MNHEY; CDR2 reads SVGEGT. This chain's CDR3 is CASTGGYNNEQFF. The CDR3 region has the DNA TGTGCCAGTACGGGGGGGTACAACAATGAGCAGTTCTTC.

The CDR3 region is CASSESSGTGPSNEQFF. Here the CDR3 DNA reads TGCGCCAGCAGTGAGTCAAGCGGGACAGGGCCCAGCAATGAGCAGTTCTTC. The chain recombines TRBV10-1 with TRBJ2-1; 9 bases line up with TRBD1. Trimming at V came to 0 bases and at J to 6 bases, leaving 9 bases not matched to a gene. The CDR3 runs to 17 residues. Germline values: CDR1 WNHNN, CDR2 SYGVQD (reference sequence).

There are a few counts of this clonotype. The V gene is TRBV7-2, the J gene TRBJ2-5, with no clear D. This CDR3 is built from 13 residues. V shed 1 base and J shed 11 bases, with 14 bases lying between them. Per germline, CDR1 SGHTA and CDR2 FQGNSA. This CDR3 is CASSLGRNNEQYF. In nucleotides, the CDR3 is TGTGCCAGCAGCTTAGGTAGGAACAATGAGCAGTACTTC.

V usage is TRBV7-2 and J usage is TRBJ1-1; D not certain. The CDR3 contains 14 residues. The germline gives CDR1 SGHTA, CDR2 FQGNSA. Trimming took 3 bases from V and 4 from J, leaving 12 bases between them. The CDR3 here is CASSFGHGVTEAFF. CDR3 bases: TGTGCCAGCAGCTTTGGCCATGGCGTCACTGAAGCTTTCTTT.

Here the CDR3 reads CASSRQGESSPLHF. CDR3 nucleotides: TGTGCCAGCTCAAGACAGGGGGAGTCCTCACCCCTCCACTTT. V and J are TRBV18 and TRBJ1-6; 9 nucleotides match TRBD1. This CDR3 is 14 amino acids long. Per the germline V gene, CDR1 is KGHSH and CDR2 is LQKENI. V shed 5 bases, J shed 10 bases, and the junction held 6 bases outside the gene matches.

V gene TRBV20-1 combines with J gene TRBJ2-5; weak D call: TRBD2 (6 bases). The ends were cut back, 4 bases at V and 2 bases at J, with 11 bases in the middle. The CDR3 totals 13 residues. Germline V gene lookup returns CDR1 DFQATT and CDR2 SNEGSKA (reference sequence). The CDR3 protein is CSAIRGGQETQYF. In nucleotides, the CDR3 is TGCAGTGCTATTAGGGGAGGTCAAGAGACCCAGTACTTC.

Only a few counts were recorded for this clonotype. The rearrangement uses TRBV29-1 and TRBJ1-1, with D possibly TRBD1 on 5 matching bases. With 8 bases removed from V and 5 bases from J, the gap between germline ends came to 12 bases. Germline assignment: CDR1 SQVTM and CDR2 ANQGSEA. The CDR3 has 11 residues. CDR3 residues: CSLKDKTEAFF. Here the CDR3 DNA reads TGCAGCTTAAAGGACAAGACTGAAGCTTTCTTT.

The gene calls are TRBV20-1 and TRBJ1-2, with D possibly matching TRBD1 (6 bases). This CDR3 has 12 amino acids. V was trimmed by 3 bases and J by 4 bases, leaving 9 bases between them. CDR1 is DFQATT, CDR2 SNEGSKA, per germline (reference sequence). This CDR3 is CSARDSVYGYTF. The CDR3 region has the DNA TGCAGTGCTAGGGACAGCGTCTATGGCTACACCTTC.

This clonotype showed up just a few times. The chain has TRBV5-6 and TRBJ2-7; D may be TRBD1 or TRBD2 (6 bases each). The CDR3 has 13 amino acids. Germline-derived CDR1 and CDR2 are SGHDT and YYEEEE. V lost 5 bases and J 4 bases, leaving 13 bases between the germline ends. The DNA of the CDR3 is TGTGCCAGCAGTCTGCGGGGACAATACGAGCAGTACTTC. The encoded protein is CASSLRGQYEQYF.

This clonotype has a handful of counts. The chain is built from TRBV20-1 and TRBJ2-7; D gene unclear. The ends were cut back, 3 bases at V and 6 bases at J, with 12 bases in the middle. The CDR3 spans 12 residues. Germline CDR1 is DFQATT and CDR2 is SNEGSKA (reference sequence). CDR3 coding DNA: TGCAGTGCTAGGTTTGTCGGGTGCGAGCAGTACTTC. This gives the protein CSARFVGCEQYF.

The chain joins TRBV27 to TRBJ1-2; 8 bases align to TRBD1. The germline gives CDR1 MNHEY, CDR2 SMNVEV (reference sequence). The CDR3 extends over 15 amino acids. V shed 0 bases, J shed 3 bases, and the junction held 3 bases outside the gene matches. CDR3 nucleotides: TGTGCCAGCAGTTTATCGGCAGGGGGCCACTATGGCTACACCTTC. Translated, it gives CASSLSAGGHYGYTF.

This clonotype was observed a handful of times. The J gene is TRBJ2-7, the V gene TRBV25-1, with 7 bases matching TRBD2. The CDR3 covers 13 residues. Trimming removed 8 bases from V and 3 bases from J; junction bases left unmatched: 7. Germline assignment: CDR1 MGHDK and CDR2 SYGVNS. CDR3 sequence: CASSGRGDYEQYF. CDR3 nucleotide sequence: TGTGCCAGCTCCGGTCGGGGGGACTACGAGCAGTACTTC.

A remark on this clonotype: One end of the junction is discordant with germline, which a read error may explain. The chain recombines TRBV12-3 or TRBV12-4 with TRBJ2-5; TRBD1 matches 7 bases. The CDR3 totals 13 residues. This CDR3 is CASSPGQRETRYF. The DNA of the CDR3 is TGTGCCAGCAGTCCGGGACAGAGGGAGACCCGGTACTTC.

The chain joins TRBV4-2 to TRBJ2-7, with TRBD2 matching over 10 bases. Judging by the DNA end, TRBJ2-5 fits better; the J call may be wrong. This CDR3 has 16 residues. Germline V gene data show CDR1 as LGHNA and CDR2 as YNFKEQ. This chain's CDR3 is CASSQDQRGGKETQYF. For the CDR3, the DNA is TGTGCCAGCAGCCAGGACCAGCGGGGGGGAAAGGAGACCCAGTACTTC.

The chain has TRBV6-5 and TRBJ2-1, with TRBD2 identical over 7 bases. The V gene's germline CDR1 is MNHEY and CDR2 SVGAGI. With 7 bases clipped from V and 2 bases from J, the junction kept 8 bases outside the gene matches. The CDR3 sequence is 15 residues long. CDR3 coding DNA: TGTGCCAGCACTGGGGGAGGGCTAGCCTACAATGAGCAGTTCTTC. Translating gives CASTGGGLAYNEQFF.

This clonotype appeared a few times. The chain recombines TRBV7-2 with TRBJ2-4; tentatively, D is TRBD2 (7 bases). Germline V lookup: CDR1 SGHTA, CDR2 FQGNSA. There are 17 residues in the CDR3. V lost 5 bases and J lost 1, with 18 bases in between. CDR3 sequence: CASSLLGGGEAKNIQYF. In DNA form, the CDR3 reads TGTGCCAGCAGCCTTTTGGGGGGGGGCGAGGCCAAAAACATTCAGTACTTC.

This clonotype was counted many times. V gene TRBV4-2 combines with J gene TRBJ1-5, with D perhaps matching TRBD1 (5 bases). Looked up from germline, CDR1 is LGHNA and CDR2 is YNFKEQ. Trimming cost V 4 bases and J 0 bases, with 10 bases left between them. There are 15 residues in the CDR3. CDR3 sequence reads: CASSPKQDSNQPQHF. The CDR3 nucleotides are TGTGCCAGCAGCCCCAAACAGGATAGCAATCAGCCCCAGCATTTT.

The chain has TRBV12-3 or TRBV12-4 and TRBJ1-4, with D uncertain. The CDR3 is made up of 16 amino acids. Between the trimmed V and J ends, which lost 1 base and 5 bases, there was a span of 14 bases. CDR3 nucleotide sequence: TGTGCCAGCAGTTTAGGACCGTGGGAATCCAATGAAAAACTGTTTTTT. Translated: CASSLGPWESNEKLFF.

Only a few counts were recorded for this clonotype. V usage is TRBV7-2 and J usage is TRBJ1-5; TRBD1 matches 8 bases. Per germline, CDR1 SGHTA and CDR2 FQGNSA. The CDR3 has 15 residues. V trimming: 5 bases; J trimming: 3 bases; junction bases outside the gene matches: 6. CDR3 in DNA: TGTGCCAGCAGCCGAAGGACAGGGAACAATCAGCCCCAGCATTTT. Its translation is CASSRRTGNNQPQHF.

The rearrangement uses TRBV20-1 and TRBJ2-5; D unresolved. Germline CDR1 and CDR2: DFQATT and SNEGSKA (reference sequence). Trimming removed 0 bases at V and 2 bases at J, with 10 bases between. The CDR3 is 14 residues long. Written as DNA, the CDR3 is TGCAGTGCTAGAGATGGGGTGATTCAAGAGACCCAGTACTTC. This codes for CSARDGVIQETQYF.

This clonotype was counted a few times. This chain connects TRBV28 to TRBJ2-7, with 9 bases matching TRBD1. After removal of 7 bases from V and 4 bases from J, the junction contained 5 bases not matched to a gene. CDR1 MDHEN and CDR2 SYDVKM come from the germline V gene. The length of the CDR3 is 13 residues. The CDR3 sequence is CASTMTGGYEQYF. The CDR3 region has the DNA TGTGCCAGCACCATGACAGGGGGGTACGAGCAGTACTTC.

The chain combines TRBV28 with TRBJ1-5; the match to TRBD1 covers 8 bases. Per the germline V gene, CDR1 is MDHEN and CDR2 is SYDVKM. This CDR3 contains 15 residues. J gave up 4 bases and V 6 bases, and 8 bases lay outside the gene matches. The chain's CDR3 is CASSPDRDRNQPQHF. For the CDR3, the DNA is TGTGCCAGCAGCCCGGACAGGGACCGGAATCAGCCCCAGCATTTT.

This clonotype occurred a few times. The J gene is TRBJ2-5, the V gene TRBV6-1, with D perhaps TRBD2 (5 bases). Germline V CDR1 and CDR2: MNHNS, SASEGT. With 6 bases removed from V and 5 bases from J, the gap between germline ends came to 22 bases. This CDR3 spans 16 amino acids. CDR3: CASRGGLASVRETQYF. The CDR3 nucleotides are TGTGCCAGCAGGGGTGGTTTAGCGTCCGTTCGGGAGACCCAGTACTTC.

The gene calls are TRBV21-1 and TRBJ2-3. TRBV21-1 is noted as a pseudogene. The CDR3 runs to 11 residues. The CDR3 loop is CASSIVYTQYF. The CDR3 nucleotides read TGTGCCAGCAGCATTGTATATACGCAGTATTTT.

The chain recombines TRBV10-3 with TRBJ2-7; 8 bases are a match to TRBD1. The CDR3 contains 16 residues. V lost 0 bases and J lost 1; bases outside the gene matches: 5. Germline values: CDR1 ENHRY, CDR2 SYGVKD. The CDR3 sequence is CAISESRTGISYEQYF. The CDR3 DNA reads as TGTGCCATCAGTGAGTCCAGGACAGGGATTTCCTACGAGCAGTACTTC.

The chain carries TRBV4-1 and TRBJ2-5; D not certain. V was clipped by 1 base and J by 1 base, with 7 bases between them. CDR1 and CDR2 (germline): MGHRA, YSYEKL. The CDR3 loop spans 14 amino acids. The CDR3 loop reads CASSQGQLQETQYF. The CDR3 nucleotides are TGCGCCAGCAGCCAAGGGCAGCTCCAAGAGACCCAGTACTTC.

There are a few counts of this clonotype. V and J are TRBV6-1 and TRBJ2-7; a possible D gene is TRBD2 (6 bases). With 3 bases removed from V and 12 bases from J, the gap between germline ends came to 12 bases. The CDR3 covers 11 residues. Germline V gene data show CDR1 as MNHNS and CDR2 as SASEGT. CDR3 residues: CASSDGGIRYF. The CDR3 DNA sequence: TGTGCCAGCAGTGATGGGGGGATACGGTACTTC.

The V and J genes are TRBV6-1 and TRBJ1-4; a possible D gene is TRBD1 (6 bases). V lost 9 bases and J 7 bases, leaving 12 bases between the germline ends. This CDR3 is built from 12 residues. The germline V gene encodes CDR1 MNHNS and CDR2 SASEGT. The CDR3 loop reads CASTGGAEKLFF. The CDR3 nucleotides read TGTGCCAGTACGGGGGGGGCTGAAAAACTGTTTTTT.

The J gene is TRBJ2-3, the V gene TRBV28, with 9 bases that match TRBD1. V lost 10 bases to trimming and J lost 0 bases; unmatched junction nucleotides: 5. Germline V CDR1 and CDR2: MDHEN, SYDVKM. This CDR3 has 14 residues. The CDR3 coding sequence is TGTGCCATCCGGACAGGGGCTAGCACAGATACGCAGTATTTT. This codes for CAIRTGASTDTQYF.

The V call is TRBV5-1, the J call TRBJ2-1; TRBD2 matches at 8 bases. This CDR3 contains 17 residues. V lost 1 base to trimming and J lost 6 bases; unmatched junction nucleotides: 12. Per germline, CDR1 SGHRS and CDR2 YFSETQ. Here the CDR3 reads CASSLIKRGKGGNEQFF. The CDR3 DNA is TGCGCCAGCAGCTTGATAAAGCGGGGGAAGGGGGGCAATGAGCAGTTCTTC.